Listed below are T cell receptor beta chains from one sample, sequenced in a study of OX40 agonist ivuxolimab in advanced cancers. Measured with immunoSEQ multiplex PCR; TCRdb has only the in-frame clones, and not every one. The profile shows tens of thousands of clones, 85% to 90% of them singletons. Specimen: CD4+ or CD8+ T cells sorted from blood, collected in a trial of the OX40 agonist ivuxolimab. The origin of the receptors is an adult with an advanced solid tumor such as melanoma, head and neck, liver or kidney cancer. CDR3s include the opening cysteine and the closing phenylalanine or tryptophan. A D gene is named only where the DNA matches it firmly. Expanded clones are given a class, and other clones once, few, many or no size at all.

clone size,J gene,D gene,V gene,CDR3 protein,CDR3 DNA
.,TRBJ2-1,.,TRBV10-3,CAINWAEGNEQFF,TGTGCCATCAACTGGGCAGAGGGGAATGAGCAGTTCTTC
.,TRBJ2-3,.,TRBV5-1,CASSGGSTDTQYF,TGCGCCAGCAGCGGGGGAAGCACAGATACGCAGTATTTT
.,TRBJ1-5,.,TRBV5-1,CASSLGPGEGNQPQHF,TGCGCCAGCAGCTTGGGACCAGGGGAAGGCAATCAGCCCCAGCATTTT
.,TRBJ2-1,TRBD2,TRBV6-5,CASSYGGGPYNEQFF,TGTGCCAGCAGTTACGGCGGGGGGCCCTACAATGAGCAGTTCTTC
.,TRBJ2-7,.,TRBV5-1,CASSLAQAAYEQYF,TGCGCCAGCAGCTTGGCGCAGGCCGCCTACGAGCAGTACTTC
once,TRBJ2-5,.,TRBV2,CASSEDQGVGETQYF,TGTGCCAGCAGTGAGGATCAAGGGGTAGGAGAGACCCAGTACTTC
.,TRBJ2-7,.,TRBV5-1,CASSLDLGYEQYF,TGCGCCAGCAGCTTGGACTTAGGCTACGAGCAGTACTTC
.,TRBJ2-4,.,TRBV11-3,CASSLGGPQENIQYF,TGTGCCAGCAGCTTAGGGGGGCCGCAAGAAAACATTCAGTACTTC
.,TRBJ2-4,TRBD1,TRBV11-2,CASSPDRVQNIQYF,TGTGCCAGCAGCCCGGACAGGGTCCAAAACATTCAGTACTTC
few,TRBJ2-3,.,TRBV5-1,CASSLTGYTDTQYF,TGCGCCAGCAGCTTGACAGGATACACAGATACGCAGTATTTT
.,TRBJ2-3,.,TRBV27,CASSLIQGMSTDTQYF,TGTGCCAGCAGTCTCATACAGGGAATGAGCACAGATACGCAGTATTTT
.,TRBJ2-3,TRBD1,TRBV5-1,CASRGQRTTDTQYF,TGCGCCAGCAGGGGACAGCGGACCACAGATACGCAGTATTTT
.,TRBJ2-3,.,TRBV6-5,CASSYPGAQYF,TGTGCCAGCAGTTACCCCGGGGCGCAGTATTTT
.,TRBJ1-4,.,TRBV10-2,CASSESIIQNEKLFF,TGCGCCAGCAGTGAGTCGATAATCCAGAATGAAAAACTGTTTTTT
.,TRBJ1-6,TRBD1,TRBV7-2,CASSLRRDRGNSPLHF,TGTGCCAGCAGCCTCAGGAGGGACAGGGGTAATTCACCCCTCCACTTT
.,TRBJ1-1,.,TRBV5-4,CASSLVGFNTEAFF,TGTGCCAGCAGCTTGGTGGGGTTCAACACTGAAGCTTTCTTT
once,TRBJ2-7,.,TRBV30,CAWSVGGGAYEQYF,TGTGCCTGGAGTGTAGGTGGGGGAGCCTACGAGCAGTACTTC
.,TRBJ2-3,.,TRBV9,CASRKEGASTDTQYF,TGTGCCAGCAGGAAGGAAGGGGCAAGCACAGATACGCAGTATTTT
.,TRBJ2-7,.,TRBV7-2,CASSLARDRNEQYF,TGTGCCAGCAGCTTAGCGCGGGATAGGAACGAGCAGTACTTC
.,TRBJ1-6,TRBD1,TRBV5-4,CASSSGQAGSYNSPLHF,TGTGCCAGCAGCTCTGGACAGGCCGGCTCCTATAATTCACCCCTCCACTTT
.,TRBJ1-4,TRBD1,TRBV19,CASRDRGRSNEKLFF,TGTGCCAGTAGAGACAGGGGGCGTAGTAATGAAAAACTGTTTTTT
.,TRBJ1-1,.,TRBV29-1,CSVRNTEAFF,TGCAGCGTTAGGAACACTGAAGCTTTCTTT
few,TRBJ2-1,TRBD2,TRBV2,CASSAGTNSREQFF,TGTGCCAGCAGTGCCGGGACTAATTCAAGAGAGCAGTTCTTC
.,TRBJ1-1,TRBD1,TRBV5-1,CASSFQGASTEAFF,TGCGCCAGCAGCTTCCAGGGGGCGAGTACTGAAGCTTTCTTT
.,TRBJ1-2,.,TRBV6-1,CASSPPDRSGGYTF,TGTGCCAGCAGTCCCCCGGACCGAAGCGGTGGCTACACCTTC
few,TRBJ1-5,.,TRBV19,CASTGSGGNQPQHF,TGTGCCAGTACAGGGTCTGGGGGCAATCAGCCCCAGCATTTT
few,TRBJ2-7,TRBD1,TRBV11-3,CASSRGQGQNYEQYF,TGTGCCAGCAGCCGGGGACAGGGCCAAAACTACGAGCAGTACTTC
.,TRBJ2-5,.,TRBV7-9,CASSDYRESQETQYF,TGTGCCAGCAGCGACTACCGGGAATCTCAAGAGACCCAGTACTTC
.,TRBJ2-3,TRBD2,TRBV28,CASSRSSGTDTQYF,TGTGCCAGCAGTCGCTCTAGCGGGACAGATACGCAGTATTTT
few,TRBJ2-1,.,TRBV5-1,CASSPEGFSYNEQFF,TGCGCCAGCAGCCCGGAGGGATTCTCCTACAATGAGCAGTTCTTC
.,TRBJ2-3,.,TRBV27,CASSLSPGADTQYF,TGTGCCAGCAGTTTATCCCCGGGAGCAGATACGCAGTATTTT
.,TRBJ2-3,.,TRBV10-3,CAISDYGGANTDTQYF,TGTGCCATCAGTGACTATGGGGGGGCTAACACAGATACGCAGTATTTT
.,TRBJ2-7,TRBD1,TRBV6-5,CASSPPGGYEQYF,TGTGCCAGCAGCCCCCCAGGGGGCTACGAGCAGTACTTC
.,TRBJ1-6,TRBD1,TRBV28,CASSVGTGYNSPLHF,TGTGCCAGCAGTGTAGGGACAGGTTATAATTCACCCCTCCACTTT
.,TRBJ2-2,TRBD1,TRBV9,CASSVTERTGVAGELFF,TGTGCCAGCAGCGTAACTGAGCGGACAGGGGTCGCCGGGGAGCTGTTTTTT
.,TRBJ2-3,.,TRBV6-1,CASSPVHEGEDTQYF,TGTGCCAGCAGCCCGGTGCACGAAGGGGAAGATACGCAGTATTTT
.,TRBJ2-3,TRBD2,TRBV6-1,CASRAGGSGGPRQYF,TGTGCCAGCAGGGCCGGAGGTAGCGGGGGGCCGAGGCAGTATTTT
few,TRBJ1-1,TRBD1,TRBV13,CASSPPDRVNTEAFF,TGTGCCAGCAGCCCCCCGGACAGGGTGAACACTGAAGCTTTCTTT
.,TRBJ2-7,TRBD1,TRBV9,CASSVGQGRSYEQYF,TGTGCCAGCAGCGTAGGACAGGGTCGGTCCTACGAGCAGTACTTC
.,TRBJ1-1,.,TRBV19,CASSIEVGQPNTEAFF,TGTGCCAGTAGTATAGAAGTCGGTCAGCCCAACACTGAAGCTTTCTTT
.,TRBJ1-2,.,TRBV5-5,CASSGGGSYGYTF,TGTGCCAGCAGCGGCGGGGGCAGCTATGGCTACACCTTC
once,TRBJ1-4,TRBD1,TRBV27,CASRRTGDLELFF,TGTGCCAGCAGGCGGACAGGGGATTTAGAACTGTTTTTT
.,TRBJ1-6,.,TRBV6-5,CASTETSYNSPLHF,TGTGCCAGCACGGAGACCTCCTATAATTCACCCCTCCACTTT
once,TRBJ1-1,.,TRBV5-8,CARTLPTGLGAFF,TGTGCCAGAACTCTACCCACAGGGTTGGGAGCTTTCTTT
once,TRBJ1-1,TRBD1,TRBV7-2,CASSIQGAGVNTEAFF,TGTGCCAGCAGCATCCAGGGGGCGGGGGTGAACACTGAAGCTTTCTTT
.,TRBJ2-1,TRBD2,TRBV11-2,CASSQTGWSGISYNEQFF,TGTGCCAGCAGCCAAACGGGATGGAGCGGGATTTCCTACAATGAGCAGTTCTTC
.,TRBJ2-3,.,TRBV6-6,CASSSHDSSSTDTQYF,TGTGCCAGCAGCTCCCATGACAGCTCTAGCACAGATACGCAGTATTTT
.,TRBJ2-7,.,TRBV19,CASSMVGSEQYF,TGTGCCAGTAGTATGGTCGGGTCCGAGCAGTACTTC
.,TRBJ2-3,TRBD2,TRBV7-9,CASSLDGTSDTDTQYF,TGTGCCAGCAGCTTAGACGGGACTAGCGACACAGATACGCAGTATTTT
few,TRBJ2-4,.,TRBV19,CASYDGGNPGKNIQYF,TGTGCCAGTTACGATGGCGGGAACCCTGGCAAAAACATTCAGTACTTC
.,TRBJ1-2,.,TRBV19,CASSIVRDGYTF,TGTGCCAGTAGTATAGTGCGGGACGGCTACACCTTC
.,TRBJ2-2,TRBD1,TRBV19,CASSVRQGVTGELFF,TGTGCCAGTAGTGTCAGACAGGGGGTAACCGGGGAGCTGTTTTTT
.,TRBJ2-7,TRBD1,TRBV10-3,CAISDPDRVPLSYEQYF,TGTGCCATCAGTGACCCCGACAGGGTCCCCCTCTCCTACGAGCAGTACTTC
.,TRBJ1-2,.,TRBV7-3,CASSLTGQSYGYTF,TGTGCCAGCAGCTTAACCGGACAGAGCTATGGCTACACCTTC
once,TRBJ1-1,.,TRBV18,CASSPLSGRGNTEAFF,TGTGCCAGCTCACCACTATCGGGACGAGGGAACACTGAAGCTTTCTTT
few,TRBJ1-2,.,TRBV10-3,CAIRTVGYTF,TGTGCCATCAGAACAGTTGGCTACACCTTC